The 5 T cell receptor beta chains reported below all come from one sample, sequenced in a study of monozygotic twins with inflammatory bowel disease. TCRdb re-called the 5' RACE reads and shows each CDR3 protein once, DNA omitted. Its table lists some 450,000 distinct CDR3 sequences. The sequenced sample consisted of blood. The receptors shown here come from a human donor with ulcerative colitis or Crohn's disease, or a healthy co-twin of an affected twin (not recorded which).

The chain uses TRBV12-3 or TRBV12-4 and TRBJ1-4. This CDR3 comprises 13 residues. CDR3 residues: CASSSGPSIGLFF.

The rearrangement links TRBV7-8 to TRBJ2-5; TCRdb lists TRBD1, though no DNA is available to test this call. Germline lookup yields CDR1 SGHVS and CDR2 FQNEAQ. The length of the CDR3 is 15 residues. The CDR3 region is CASSSPGERMETQYF.

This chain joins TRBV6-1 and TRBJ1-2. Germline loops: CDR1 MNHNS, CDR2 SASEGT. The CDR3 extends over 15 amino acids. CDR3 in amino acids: CASSPQYETVYGYTF.

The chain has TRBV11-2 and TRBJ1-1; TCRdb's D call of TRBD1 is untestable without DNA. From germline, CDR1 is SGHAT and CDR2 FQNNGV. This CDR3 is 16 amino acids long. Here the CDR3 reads CASSRGRAVIGVGAFF.

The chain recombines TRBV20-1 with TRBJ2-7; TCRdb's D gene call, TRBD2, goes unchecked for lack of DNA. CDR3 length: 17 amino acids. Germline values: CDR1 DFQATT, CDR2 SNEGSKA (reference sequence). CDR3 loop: CSAREGLAAIPPYEQYF.